This section outlines one TCR beta chain sequence together with its context. The CDR3 is made up of 13 amino acids. With V trimmed by 4 bases and J by 7 bases, 7 bases remained unmatched. The germline V gene encodes CDR1 DFQATT and CDR2 SNEGSKA (reference sequence). The sample comes from a study of identical twins. A universal primer site was incorporated via template switching, and the cDNA contained unique molecular identifiers. TCRdb itself ran the 5' RACE reads through MiXCR, one entry per CDR3 protein. The sample has under 250,000 distinct CDR3 sequences, under 10% seen once. The sample also formed part of further work on yellow fever vaccine responses in identical twins.

The clonotype was recovered from a woman aged 18 to 35 in good health. The chain carries TRBV20-1 and TRBJ2-1, with 7 positions matching TRBD2. What was sequenced was memory (CD45RO+) T cells sorted from blood. The DNA of the CDR3 is TGCAGTGCTAATGGGAGGGAGCAAAATGAGCAGTTCTTC. This codes for CSANGREQNEQFF.